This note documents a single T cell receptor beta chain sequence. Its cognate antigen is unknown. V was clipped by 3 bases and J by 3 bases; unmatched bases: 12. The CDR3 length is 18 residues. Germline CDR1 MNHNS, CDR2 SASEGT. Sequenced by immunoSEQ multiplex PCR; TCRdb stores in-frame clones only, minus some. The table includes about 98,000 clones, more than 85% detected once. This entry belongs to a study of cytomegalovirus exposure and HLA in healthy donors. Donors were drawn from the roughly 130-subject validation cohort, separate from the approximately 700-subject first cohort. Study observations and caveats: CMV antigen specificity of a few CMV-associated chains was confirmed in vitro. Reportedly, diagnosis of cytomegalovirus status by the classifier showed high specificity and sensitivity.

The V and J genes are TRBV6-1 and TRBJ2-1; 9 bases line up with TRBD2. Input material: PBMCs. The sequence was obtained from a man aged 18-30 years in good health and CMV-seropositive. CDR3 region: CASSDANLLRGGYNEQFF. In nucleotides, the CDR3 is TGTGCCAGCAGTGACGCTAATTTATTGCGGGGGGGCTACAATGAGCAGTTCTTC.